The 4 T cell receptor beta chains presented below share a single source sample, sequenced in a study of patients and donors after allogeneic stem cell transplantation. TCRdb reprocessed the RT-PCR reads via MiXCR and lists one record per CDR3 protein. The sample records about 200,000 distinct CDR3 sequences, 35% to 45% being singletons. Sequencing used blood, either unsorted or a sorted T cell fraction (not recorded which). The origin of the receptors is a human donor who was either an allogeneic HSCT recipient or a stem cell or donor lymphocyte infusion donor (not recorded which). It is not recorded whose cells these are; they may come from a transplant donor.

The chain has TRBV5-1 and TRBJ2-2; unclear D gene. Germline CDR1 and CDR2: SGHRS and YFSETQ. The CDR3 covers 13 residues. V lost 5 bases and J lost 6, with 11 bases in between. CDR3 protein: CASSETVSGELFF. The CDR3 DNA is TGCGCCAGCAGTGAGACCGTCTCCGGGGAGCTGTTTTTT.

The chain joins TRBV19 to TRBJ1-5; D unresolved. Trimming pared 3 bases from V and 4 bases from J, leaving 7 bases between. Germline values: CDR1 LNHDA, CDR2 SQIVND (reference sequence). This CDR3 spans 13 amino acids. The CDR3, as DNA: TGTGCCAGTAGTATTGGAGTTAATCAGCCCCAGCATTTT. This codes for CASSIGVNQPQHF.

The chain links TRBV4-1 to TRBJ1-1, with D uncertain. The CDR3 has 13 residues. CDR1 and CDR2 (germline): MGHRA, YSYEKL. The V and J ends lost 1 base and 5 bases respectively, with 8 bases between them. The CDR3 region is CASSQVAGTEAFF. DNA for the CDR3: TGCGCCAGCAGCCAAGTGGCGGGGACTGAAGCTTTCTTT.

There are a few counts of this clonotype. V is TRBV29-1 and J is TRBJ2-1, with D hard to call. The ends were cut back, 2 bases at V and 7 bases at J, with 6 bases in the middle. The germline V gene has CDR1 SQVTM and CDR2 ANQGSEA. There are 11 residues in the CDR3. The CDR3: CSVERQNEQFF. CDR3 nucleotide sequence: TGCAGCGTTGAACGGCAAAATGAGCAGTTCTTC.